This T cell receptor beta chain was observed in a study of blood T cells in healthy people across ages. The CDR3 is 14 amino acids. The V end lost 0 bases, the J end lost 0 bases, and 7 bases lay between the germline ends. From germline, CDR1 is SGDLS and CDR2 YYNGEE. This clonotype was seen more than once but under ten times. Its antigen is still unknown. General study findings and limits: The authors considered diversity estimates from one million T cells to be underestimates. With age, beta diversity per million T cells declined roughly linearly, significantly by 40.

Alongside a J-beta primer mix, a sample-barcoded 5' primer served in a second PCR lasting 7 to 11 cycles. TCRdb itself ran the 5' RACE reads through MiXCR, one entry per CDR3 protein. The sample holds about 830,000 distinct CDR3 sequences; 58% are singletons and the top ten take about 20%. This receptor was identified in a man between 25 and 39 years old in good health. Material: blood. The chain has TRBV9 and TRBJ2-7; no definite D call. The CDR3 region is CASSVGVSSYEQYF. The CDR3 coding sequence is TGTGCCAGCAGCGTAGGCGTTAGCTCCTACGAGCAGTACTTC.